The clone carrying this TCR beta chain was counted a few times. This CDR3 comprises 14 residues. The V end was cut by 10 bases, the J end by 1 base, with 15 bases between. The germline V gene encodes CDR1 MDHEN and CDR2 SYDVKM. The record originates from a study of PD-L1 blockade in urothelial cancer. The method was immunoSEQ multiplex PCR; TCRdb's version includes in-frame clones alone and lacks a portion of them. The sample holds about 71,000 clones, roughly nine tenths seen once. The sequence came from a man aged 55-75 years with urothelial cancer. The chain uses TRBV28 and TRBJ2-3, with D possibly matching TRBD2 (7 bases). Source: PBMCs, taken around atezolizumab (anti-PD-L1) treatment. The chain's CDR3 is CATGGGGRTDTQYF. As DNA, the CDR3 is TGTGCCACAGGAGGGGGGGGACGCACAGATACGCAGTATTTT. The full variable domain, completed using reference TRBV28 and TRBJ2-3, is DVKVTQSSRYLVKRTGEKVFLECVQDMDHENMFWYRQDPGLGLRLIYFSYDVKMKEKGDIPEGYSVSREKKERFSLILESASTNQTSMYLCATGGGGRTDTQYFGPGTRLTVL.